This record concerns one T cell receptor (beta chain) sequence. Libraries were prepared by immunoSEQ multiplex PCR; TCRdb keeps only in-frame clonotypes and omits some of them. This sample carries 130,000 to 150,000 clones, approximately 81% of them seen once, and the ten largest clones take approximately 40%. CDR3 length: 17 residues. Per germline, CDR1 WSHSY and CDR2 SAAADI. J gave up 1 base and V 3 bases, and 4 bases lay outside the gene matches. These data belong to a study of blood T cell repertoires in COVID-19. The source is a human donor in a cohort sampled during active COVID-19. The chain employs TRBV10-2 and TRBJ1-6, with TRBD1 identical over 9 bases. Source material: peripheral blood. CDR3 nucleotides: TGCGCCAGCAGTGACCTGACAGGGGGATCCTATAATTCACCCCTCCACTTT. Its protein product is CASSDLTGGSYNSPLHF.